This T cell receptor (beta chain) was documented in a study of T cell responses to AZD1222 COVID-19 vaccine. Looking at the study overall: Second-dose groups at about 4 or about 12 weeks were pooled. Whole-study results and caveats: Following two doses of AZD1222, Spike-specific TCR breadth and depth rose. Nearly half of spike-specific TCRs reportedly target variant regions that are unmutated in the B.1.351 and B.1.1.7 variants. Repertoires were collected only later (after the peak T cell response had occurred).

Regarding this clone: Its antigen is as yet unknown.

The table came from immunoSEQ multiplex PCR; TCRdb's copy has only in-frame clones and leaves some out. Altogether about 110,000 clones are present, roughly nine tenths being singletons, with the ten largest covering roughly 4.3%. The sequence derives from an adult in good health. The sequencing used peripheral blood, collected on day 0 of AZD1222 vaccination.

The DNA of the CDR3 is TGTGCCTGGAGTGGTACCCGGCGAGGCTACACCTTC. Amino acids: CAWSGTRRGYTF. The genes are TRBV30 and TRBJ1-2; D ambiguous. Per germline, CDR1 GTSNPN and CDR2 SVGIG (reference sequence). The CDR3 contains 12 residues. V lost 1 base and J lost 8, with 11 bases in between.